The sequence of this T cell receptor (beta chain) was determined in a study of T cell changes during pregnancy in multiple sclerosis. V shed 5 bases and J 7 bases; nucleotides not matched to a gene: 14. The CDR3 has 16 residues. The germline V gene has CDR1 MDHEN and CDR2 SYDVKM. This table comes from immunoSEQ multiplex PCR, and its TCRdb copy is limited to in-frame clones, with some not included. This table has some 80,000 clones, around 89% appearing once. The starting material was peripheral blood, obtained in the first trimester of pregnancy. The chain carries TRBV28 and TRBJ2-7; 10 bases map to TRBD1. This receptor was taken from a female donor in good health, enrolled as a control in a pregnancy study. The CDR3 nucleotides read TGTGCCAGCAGTCCTCCGACAGGGGGCTGGTTCGGTGAGCAGTACTTC. Encoded protein: CASSPPTGGWFGEQYF.